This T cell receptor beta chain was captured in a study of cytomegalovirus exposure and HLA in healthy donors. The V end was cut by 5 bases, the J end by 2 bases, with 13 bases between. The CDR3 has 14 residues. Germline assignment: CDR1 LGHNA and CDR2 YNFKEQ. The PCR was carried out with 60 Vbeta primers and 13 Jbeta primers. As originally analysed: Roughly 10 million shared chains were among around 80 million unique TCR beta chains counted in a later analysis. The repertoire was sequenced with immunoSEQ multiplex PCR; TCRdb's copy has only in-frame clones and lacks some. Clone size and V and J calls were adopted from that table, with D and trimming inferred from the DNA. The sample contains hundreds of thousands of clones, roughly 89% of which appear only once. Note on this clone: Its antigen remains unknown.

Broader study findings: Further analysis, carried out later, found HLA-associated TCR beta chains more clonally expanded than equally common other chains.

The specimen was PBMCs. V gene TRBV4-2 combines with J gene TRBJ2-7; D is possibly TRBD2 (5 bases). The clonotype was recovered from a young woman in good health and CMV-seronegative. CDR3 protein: CASSFGKAAYEQYF. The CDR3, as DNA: TGTGCCAGCAGCTTCGGGAAAGCCGCCTACGAGCAGTACTTC.